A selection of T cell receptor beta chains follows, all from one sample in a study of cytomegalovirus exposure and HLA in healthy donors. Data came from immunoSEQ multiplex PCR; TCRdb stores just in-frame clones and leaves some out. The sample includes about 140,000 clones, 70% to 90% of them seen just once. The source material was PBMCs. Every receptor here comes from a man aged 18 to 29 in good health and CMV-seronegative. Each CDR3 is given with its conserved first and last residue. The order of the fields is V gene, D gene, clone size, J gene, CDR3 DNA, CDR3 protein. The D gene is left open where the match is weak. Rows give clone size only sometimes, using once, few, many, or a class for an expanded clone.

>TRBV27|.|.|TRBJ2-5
TGTGCCAGCAGTTTAGCAGGGGAAAGGGTCGAGACCCAGTACTTC
CASSLAGERVETQYF
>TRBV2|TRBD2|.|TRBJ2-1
TGTGCCAGCAGTGAAGCTAGAGCGGGGCTCAATGAGCAGTTCTTC
CASSEARAGLNEQFF
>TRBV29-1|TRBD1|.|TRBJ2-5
TGCAGCGTTGGGGGTCGGGGACAGGGGCGCCAAGAGACCCAGTACTTC
CSVGGRGQGRQETQYF
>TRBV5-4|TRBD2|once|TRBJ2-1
TGTGCCAGCAGCTTTACCCAACTAGCGGGATACAATGAGCAGTTCTTC
CASSFTQLAGYNEQFF
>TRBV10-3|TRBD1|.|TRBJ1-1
TGTGCCATCAGTCTGACAGGGACGAACACTGAAGCTTTCTTT
CAISLTGTNTEAFF
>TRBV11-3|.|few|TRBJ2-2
TGTGCCAGCAGCTCCCAAACAGGACCGAACACCGGGGAGCTGTTTTTT
CASSSQTGPNTGELFF
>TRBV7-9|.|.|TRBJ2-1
TGTGCCAGCAGCTTGACAACTGAGCAGTTCTTC
CASSLTTEQFF
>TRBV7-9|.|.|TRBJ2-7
TGTGCCAGCAGCTTGAGCGGTTACGAGCAGTACTTC
CASSLSGYEQYF
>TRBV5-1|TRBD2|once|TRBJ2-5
TGCGCCAGCAGCTCCCGGGGGGGTCAAGAGACCCAGTACTTC
CASSSRGGQETQYF
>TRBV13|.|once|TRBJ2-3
TGTGCCAGCAGCTTTAGGGGTAGCACAGATACGCAGTATTTT
CASSFRGSTDTQYF
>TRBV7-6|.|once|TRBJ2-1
TGTGCCAGCAGCTCATCCATCCGGGAGACTAACAATGAGCAGTTCTTC
CASSSSIRETNNEQFF
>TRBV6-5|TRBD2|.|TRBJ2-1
TGTGCCAGCAGTTACCCGGGACTAGTAGGCAATGAGCAGTTCTTC
CASSYPGLVGNEQFF
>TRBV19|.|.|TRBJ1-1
TGTGCCAGTAGTATAGGGGGGCCGAAGAACACTGAAGCTTTCTTT
CASSIGGPKNTEAFF
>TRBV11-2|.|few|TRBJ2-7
TGTGCCAGCAGCTCCCCCCTGGAGCAGTACTTC
CASSSPLEQYF
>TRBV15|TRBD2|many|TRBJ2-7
TGTGCCACCAGCAGAGATATTTCTAGCGGGAGTGTCTGGCTCTACGAGCAGTACTTC
CATSRDISSGSVWLYEQYF
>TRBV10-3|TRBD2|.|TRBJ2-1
TGTGCCATCAGTTCCCTAGCGGGAGATACTGAGCAGTTCTTC
CAISSLAGDTEQFF
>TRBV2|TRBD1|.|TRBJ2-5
TGTGCCAGCAGTGGGGACAGGGGCGAGACCCAGTACTTC
CASSGDRGETQYF
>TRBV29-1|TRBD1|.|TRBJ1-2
TGCAGCGTTGAAGACGGGAGGGACAGCTATGGCTACACCTTC
CSVEDGRDSYGYTF
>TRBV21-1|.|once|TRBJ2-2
TGTGCCTCCAGGGTACGGAACACCGGGGAGCTGTTTTTT
CASRVRNTGELFF
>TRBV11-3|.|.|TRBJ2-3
TGTGCCAGCAGCTTAGGGAGGACGGGCAGCACAGATACGCAGTATTTT
CASSLGRTGSTDTQYF
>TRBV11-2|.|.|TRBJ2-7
TGTGCCAGCAGCTTAGATCTGGTGCCTGGCCAGTACTTC
CASSLDLVPGQYF
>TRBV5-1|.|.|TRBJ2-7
TGCGCCAGCAGCTGGGGTGGCGGGGTTTCCTACGAGCAGTACTTC
CASSWGGGVSYEQYF
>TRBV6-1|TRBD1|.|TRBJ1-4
TGTGCCAGCTTCCCGGGACAGCACAATGAAAAACTGTTTTTT
CASFPGQHNEKLFF
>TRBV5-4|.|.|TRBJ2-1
TGTGCCAGCAGTAGACAGGACCCCCGCAATGAGCAGTTCTTC
CASSRQDPRNEQFF
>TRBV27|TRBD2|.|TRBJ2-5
TGTGCCAGCTCGGGGGGGGGACCCTACCCCGAGACCCAGTACTTC
CASSGGGPYPETQYF
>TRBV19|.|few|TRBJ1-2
TGTGCCAGTACCCCTACCTGGTCAGGAGGGGGCTACACCTTC
CASTPTWSGGGYTF
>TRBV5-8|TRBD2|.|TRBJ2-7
TGTGCCAGCAGCTTCTTTCTAGCGGGTTCCTACGAGCAGTACTTC
CASSFFLAGSYEQYF
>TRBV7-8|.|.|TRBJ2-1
TGTGCCAGCAGCCTACGGGGGTTAGGCAATGAGCAGTTCTTC
CASSLRGLGNEQFF
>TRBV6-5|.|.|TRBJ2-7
TGTGCCAGCAGTTACTCTTTAGCTAGCAGCTCCTACGAGCAGTACTTC
CASSYSLASSSYEQYF
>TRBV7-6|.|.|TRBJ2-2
TGTGCCAGCAGCTTTAGTCAGGGCAAGACCGGGGAGCTGTTTTTT
CASSFSQGKTGELFF
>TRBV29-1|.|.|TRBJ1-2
TGCAGCGTTTACGAGGGGGTACACTATGGCTACACCTTC
CSVYEGVHYGYTF
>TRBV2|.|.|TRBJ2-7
TGTGCCAGCAGTGATATAGGACAGACGGAGGAGCAGTACTTC
CASSDIGQTEEQYF
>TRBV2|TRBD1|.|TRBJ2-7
TGTGCCAGCAGTAGACAGGGGACCCTGCCCTACGAGCAGTACTTC
CASSRQGTLPYEQYF
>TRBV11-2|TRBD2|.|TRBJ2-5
TGTGCCAGCAGCTTAGGACTAGCGGGGGGGCCTGGAGAGACCCAGTACTTC
CASSLGLAGGPGETQYF
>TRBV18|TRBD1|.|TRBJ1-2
TGTGCCAGCTCAACAGGGGGCTACTATGGCTACACCTTC
CASSTGGYYGYTF
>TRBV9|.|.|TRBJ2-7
TGTGCCAGTACCTCGGGAGACGGGAGCGCCTACGAGCAGTACTTC
CASTSGDGSAYEQYF
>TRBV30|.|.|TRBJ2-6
TGTGCCTGGAGTGTCGCTGGGGCCAACGTCCTGACTTTC
CAWSVAGANVLTF
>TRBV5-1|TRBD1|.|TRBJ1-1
TGCGCCAGCAGCTCGTACAGGGGGCAGAACACTGAAGCTTTCTTT
CASSSYRGQNTEAFF
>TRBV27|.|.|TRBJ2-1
TGTGCCAGCAGTGGTAGCTATGAGCAGTTCTTC
CASSGSYEQFF
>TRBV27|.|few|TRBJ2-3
TGTGCCAGCAGTCCCTCGGCAGGGGTCACAGATACGCAGTATTTT
CASSPSAGVTDTQYF
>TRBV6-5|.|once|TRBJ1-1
TGTGCCAGCAGTTTCGCCAGCGGGGACTACTTAGACGCTTTCTTT
CASSFASGDYLDAFF
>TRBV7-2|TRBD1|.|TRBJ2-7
TGTGCCAGCATCCCGGGACAGGGGCGTATCGAGCAGTACTTC
CASIPGQGRIEQYF
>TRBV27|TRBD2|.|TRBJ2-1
TGTGCCAGCAGTTCCCTCGGACTAGCGGGGGAGAAGTTCTTC
CASSSLGLAGEKFF
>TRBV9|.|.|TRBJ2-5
TGTGCCAGCAGCGTAGGAACAGTCCCAGAGACCCAGTACTTC
CASSVGTVPETQYF
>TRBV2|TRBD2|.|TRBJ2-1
TGTGCCAGTATAGCGGGAGGGCCTGTGGGTGAGCAGTTCTTC
CASIAGGPVGEQFF